The entry below describes one T cell receptor (beta chain). J lost 8 bases, V lost 7 bases, and 8 bases had no gene match. Germline V gene sequence: CDR1 LNHDA, CDR2 SQIVND (reference sequence). CDR3 length equals 14 residues. Assay: immunoSEQ multiplex PCR; the TCRdb copy retains only in-frame clones and omits some. The table records over 50,000 clones, 85% to 95% of them present only once. The entry originates in a study of T cell changes during pregnancy in multiple sclerosis. This TCR derives from a female donor with multiple sclerosis, enrolled in a pregnancy study. V and J are TRBV19 and TRBJ2-1; TRBD2 agrees at 10 bases. The sequences come from CD4+ T cells from peripheral blood mononuclear cells, collected in the third trimester of pregnancy. The CDR3 loop is CASKRVAGGYEQFF. Here the CDR3 DNA reads TGTGCCAGTAAGAGAGTAGCGGGGGGTTATGAGCAGTTCTTC. Complete variable domain (other parts from reference TRBV19 and TRBJ2-1): DGGITQSPKYLFRKEGQNVTLSCEQNLNHDAMYWYRQDPGQGLRLIYYSQIVNDFQKGDIAEGYSVSREKKESFPLTVTSAQKNPTAFYLCASKRVAGGYEQFFGPGTRLTVL.